This T cell receptor beta chain was recorded in a study of PD-1 blockade in classical Hodgkin lymphoma. At the level of the study: With a 2-week interval, patients received intravenous nivolumab at 3 mg/kg.

Data came from immunoSEQ multiplex PCR; TCRdb stores just in-frame clones and leaves some out. The profile shows 95,000 or so clones, approximately 83% of them singletons. This CDR3 comprises 16 residues. Germline CDR1 and CDR2: SGDLS and YYNGEE. Trimming removed 4 bases at V and 2 bases at J, with 18 bases between. Comment on this clone: The antigen is unknown.

Relapse after autologous stem cell transplantation occurred in every patient, and brentuximab vedotin exposure varied. Whole-study results and caveats: Researchers reported that CD4+ TCR diversity, though not CD8+, rose significantly by C4D1.

The sample here was peripheral blood mononuclear cells (PBMCs), taken at baseline. The rearrangement links TRBV9 to TRBJ1-2; tentatively, D is TRBD1 (6 bases). This TCR was sampled from a human donor with classical Hodgkin lymphoma. CDR3 DNA: TGTGCCAGCAGCCCATCCCTCACAGGGCAAAACTATGGCTACACCTTC. It translates to CASSPSLTGQNYGYTF. Full variable domain (missing parts from reference TRBV9 and TRBJ1-2): DSGVTQTPKHLITATGQRVTLRCSPRSGDLSVYWYQQSLDQGLQFLIQYYNGEERAKGNILERFSAQQFPDLHSELNLSSLELGDSALYFCASSPSLTGQNYGYTFGSGTRLTVV.